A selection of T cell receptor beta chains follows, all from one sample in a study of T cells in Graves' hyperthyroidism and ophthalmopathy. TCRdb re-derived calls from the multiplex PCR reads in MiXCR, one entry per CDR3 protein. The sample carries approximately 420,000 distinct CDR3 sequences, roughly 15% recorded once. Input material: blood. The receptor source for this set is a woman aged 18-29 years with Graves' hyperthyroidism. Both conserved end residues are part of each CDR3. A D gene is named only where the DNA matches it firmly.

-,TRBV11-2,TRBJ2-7,CASSLGVGTYEQYF
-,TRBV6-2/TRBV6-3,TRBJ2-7,CASSYSDTYEQYF
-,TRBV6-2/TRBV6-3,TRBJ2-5,CASSPQKTQYF
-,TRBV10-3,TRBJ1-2,CAISGSGEKGGYTF
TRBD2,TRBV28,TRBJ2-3,CASRTPGLANTQYF
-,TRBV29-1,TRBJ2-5,CSVAPMASQETQYF
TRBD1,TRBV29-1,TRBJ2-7,CSVDVTGAYEQYF
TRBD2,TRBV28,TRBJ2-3,CASSLGRLAITDTQYF
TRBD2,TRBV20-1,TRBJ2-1,CSARDLGTSGGGDYNEQFF
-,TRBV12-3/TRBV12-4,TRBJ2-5,CASTLTVIGGETQYF
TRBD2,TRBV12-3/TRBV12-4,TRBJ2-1,CASSLRGASSYNEQFF
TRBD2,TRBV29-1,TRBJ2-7,CSAGGGFLEQYF
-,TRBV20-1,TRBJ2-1,CSARDQRSGYHEQFF
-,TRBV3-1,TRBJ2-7,CASRHGGRNSYEQYF
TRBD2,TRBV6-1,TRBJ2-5,CASSYSRGLARETQYF
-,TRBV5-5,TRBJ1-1,CASSWAAGDPAEAFF
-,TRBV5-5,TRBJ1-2,CASRYPGQLNYGYTF
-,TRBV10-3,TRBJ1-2,CAIGTPWGNGYTF